Here is one TCR beta chain with its context. This clonotype was seen a handful of times. There is no known antigen for this receptor. No much larger clone exists at a distance of one base, and base qualities are not known. V loses 8 bases, J loses 0 bases, and the germline ends lie 20 bases apart. From a lookup of the germline V gene, CDR1 and CDR2 are MNHNS and SASEGT. The CDR3 measures 17 amino acids from cysteine to phenylalanine. Only the CDR3 region is kept as DNA, spanning 51 bases read in frame from base 1. This sample is drawn from a study of blood T cells in healthy people across ages (dated by TCRdb to 2014 to 2015). As for the study more broadly: In model experiments, roughly one uniquely barcoded TCR beta cDNA molecule per two T cells was captured by template switching. Using deep sequencing normalized with unique cDNA molecular identifiers, the study measured how TCR beta repertoire diversity changes with age. The study analyzed two additional independent replicas of 1 million unique cDNA reads from the same blood draw for two donors, one aged 18 to 30 and one aged 80 or older. Four age groups were formed from the donors: young (average approximately 15 years), middle-aged (less than 40), aged (62) and long-lived (less than 85). To avoid experimental bias, donors of different ages were spread randomly across the sequencing lanes.

Study-wide conclusions, independent of this receptor: Total diversity estimates from one million sequenced T cells were considered lower bounds and underestimates. As age increased, observed TCR beta diversity per million T cells dropped in a roughly linear way, and a significant reduction was already evident by age 40. Compared with the aged group, the long-lived group had more naive CD4+ T cells, fewer expanded clones and increased TCR diversity, suggesting age selection. Donor CMV infection status was unknown, potentially confounding age-related changes in expanded clonotypes. The percentage of naive T cells measured by flow cytometry correlated strongly with observed TCR beta diversity. Bulk unsorted PBMC profiling prevented conclusive comparison of naive and antigen-experienced compartments.

Donors were 35 to 40 systemically healthy Caucasian individuals from Russia aged roughly 6 to 95 years. Each donor gave 9 to 10 milliliters of peripheral blood, collected into EDTA-treated Vacutainer tubes. PBMCs were isolated by Ficoll-Paque density-gradient centrifugation, with at least 6 million obtained per sample. Total RNA was extracted from PBMCs with Trizol reagent, with at least 6 micrograms obtained per sample. The percentages of naive CD45RAhigh/CD27high T cells were determined by flow cytometry on a PBMC aliquot from every donor. The library relied on 5' RACE. Sequencer: Illumina HiSeq 2500. The second PCR ran for about 7 to 11 cycles and used a J-beta primer mix along with a sample-barcoded 5' primer. A unique molecular identifier was introduced onto each TCR beta cDNA molecule by a template-switch 5' adaptor carrying 12 random nucleotides. Each sample yielded at least 2.5 million CDR3-containing paired-end reads. All of the RNA was converted into first-strand cDNA using the Mint cDNA synthesis kit, with a TRBC-specific oligonucleotide serving as the primer. All cDNA was treated with uracil-DNA glycosylase and then went through a first 18-cycle PCR with the universal primers M1SS and BC2_uni_R. For the original study's pipeline: For normalization, 1 million high-quality reads, each with a distinct molecular identifier, were randomly selected from each sample. Reads sharing molecular identifiers were discarded rather than binned into consensus sequences. MiTCR, with a Q25 quality threshold and the strictest error-elimination algorithm, was used for CDR3 identification, clonotype clustering and error correction. A nonparametric unseen species model with Euler transformation was used to estimate lower-bound total TCR beta diversity. TCRdb took the public reads, trimmed them with fastp at Q25, ran MiXCR for clone calling and kept in-frame beta chains. One record per CDR3 amino acid sequence lists the most common genes and DNA. TCRdb's processing, not the study's, gives the V and J calls here. The sample has about 1.4 million distinct CDR3 sequences on record, around 59% of them singletons. The ten largest clones take up roughly 7% of the sample.

The chain uses TRBV6-1 and TRBJ1-5, and possibly TRBD1, on 5 matching bases. The TCR was taken from a man younger than 35 in good health. Sequencing input: blood. The CDR3 amino acid sequence is: CASLRGRTAYSNQPQHF. The DNA sequence reads TGTGCCAGCCTGAGGGGAAGAACAGCCTATAGCAATCAGCCCCAGCATTTT.